A selection of T cell receptor beta chains follows, all from one sample in a study of T-cell memory formation after mild COVID-19. One entry per CDR3 protein results from TCRdb running MiXCR on the 5' RACE reads. The sample carries tens of thousands of distinct CDR3 sequences, over 15% recorded once. Sequenced: PBMCs or a T cell subset sorted from them (not recorded which). The origin of the receptors is an adult woman who had mild COVID-19 (a few samples of this study predate the infection). Cell type and time point are not known. Each CDR3 is given with its conserved first and last residue. The order of the fields is V gene, clone size, D gene, J gene, CDR3 DNA, CDR3 protein. D genes are given only for firm matches. Clone size is shown for a subset of rows, as once, few, many or a class of expanded clone.

TRBV11-3,few,NA,TRBJ2-2,TGTGCCAGCAGCCCCACCCCGGGTACCGGGGAGCTGTTTTTT,CASSPTPGTGELFF
TRBV29-1,few,NA,TRBJ2-5,TGCAGCTTTGGATCCGGAAAGGAGACCCAGTACTTC,CSFGSGKETQYF
TRBV12-3/TRBV12-4,NA,NA,TRBJ2-3,TGTGCCAGCAGTTTTCAGGGAGAAGTTACGCAGTATTTT,CASSFQGEVTQYF
TRBV3-1,NA,NA,TRBJ2-3,TGTGCCAGCAGCCAAGAGAGGTGGCGGACAGATACGCAGTATTTT,CASSQERWRTDTQYF
TRBV4-2,NA,TRBD1,TRBJ2-2,TGTGCCAGCAGCCAAGATCTAGGGACAGGCCCCACCGGGGAGCTGTTTTTT,CASSQDLGTGPTGELFF
TRBV5-6,few,TRBD2,TRBJ2-1,TGTGCCAGCAGCACACTAGCGGGCTCCTACAATGAGCAGTTCTTC,CASSTLAGSYNEQFF
TRBV28,NA,TRBD1,TRBJ2-3,TGTGCCACGAAGCGGGACAGGGGAATCCCAGATACGCAGTATTTT,CATKRDRGIPDTQYF
TRBV25-1,few,NA,TRBJ2-7,TGTGCCACCTTAGCTGAGGGCCCGGGGGCCTACGAGCAGTACTTC,CATLAEGPGAYEQYF
TRBV4-2,medium-sized,NA,TRBJ2-2,TGTGCCAGCAGCCAAGTTTACGCGAACACCGGGGAGCTGTTTTTT,CASSQVYANTGELFF
TRBV7-9,few,NA,TRBJ2-7,TGTGCCAGCAGCTTATCGGGGAGCTCCTACGAGCAGTACTTC,CASSLSGSSYEQYF
TRBV9,NA,NA,TRBJ2-3,TGTGCCAGCAGCGGCTCCGGGCACCCCACAGATACGCAGTATTTT,CASSGSGHPTDTQYF
TRBV7-9,NA,NA,TRBJ2-7,TGTGCCAGCAGCCCCGAGCGTGGCTACGAGCAGTACTTC,CASSPERGYEQYF
TRBV20-1,few,TRBD2,TRBJ2-2,TGCAGTGCTAGAGAACTAGCGGGGGACACCGGGGAGCTGTTTTTT,CSARELAGDTGELFF
TRBV7-9,NA,NA,TRBJ1-2,TGTGCCAGCAGCTCTCCCGGGGGACCGGGGGGAGATGGCTACACCTTC,CASSSPGGPGGDGYTF
TRBV4-1,NA,NA,TRBJ2-1,TGCGCCAGCAGCCCTGCACTAGGCCATGAGCAGTTCTTC,CASSPALGHEQFF
TRBV5-6,NA,TRBD1,TRBJ2-7,TGTGCCAGCAGCGCGACACAGGGGTCCGAGCAGTACTTC,CASSATQGSEQYF
TRBV4-2,once,TRBD2,TRBJ2-5,TGTGCCAGCAGCCAGGAAACTAGCGGGTGGCAAGGGACCCAGTACTTC,CASSQETSGWQGTQYF
TRBV28,many,NA,TRBJ2-7,TGTGCCAGCAGTTCGCGTACATCTTACTACGAGCAGTACTTC,CASSSRTSYYEQYF
TRBV18,few,NA,TRBJ2-7,TGTGCCAGCTCACTTAGCGCTTTTATCTCCTACGAGCAGTACTTC,CASSLSAFISYEQYF
TRBV19,few,NA,TRBJ2-3,TGTGCCAGTAGTATAGATGTGGCGGGGACAATGGATACGCAGTATTTT,CASSIDVAGTMDTQYF
TRBV5-4,once,NA,TRBJ2-1,TGTGCCAGCAGCTTGGAGATATACAATGAGCAGTTCTTC,CASSLEIYNEQFF
TRBV29-1,many,NA,TRBJ2-7,TGCAGCGTTGAAGGGACCGATTCCTACGAGCAGTACTTC,CSVEGTDSYEQYF
TRBV7-9,few,TRBD1,TRBJ1-2,TGTGCCAGCAGCTTCTTTGGACAGGGGAAGGTTGGCTACACCTTC,CASSFFGQGKVGYTF
TRBV4-1,NA,TRBD1,TRBJ2-7,TGCGCCAGCAGCCGTTTAGGGACAGGGCATCAGGACGAGCAGTACTTC,CASSRLGTGHQDEQYF
TRBV20-1,NA,NA,TRBJ2-7,TGCAGTGCTAGAGATCGGGTAAGAGACTACGAGCAGTACTTC,CSARDRVRDYEQYF
TRBV5-1,few,NA,TRBJ2-1,TGCGCCAGCAGCTTGGGCGGGGACTTCTACAATGAGCAGTTCTTC,CASSLGGDFYNEQFF
TRBV24-1,NA,NA,TRBJ1-1,TGTGCCACCAGGGGGGTCGGCACTGAAGCTTTCTTT,CATRGVGTEAFF
TRBV3-1,NA,TRBD2,TRBJ2-7,TGTGCCAGCAGCCAAGACCGCAGCGGGAGAATTGGGCAGTACTTC,CASSQDRSGRIGQYF
TRBV30,NA,NA,TRBJ2-1,TGTGCCTGGAGTGGACCCCCGGGGCCTGTTAATGAGCAGTTCTTC,CAWSGPPGPVNEQFF
TRBV4-2,NA,NA,TRBJ2-7,TGTGCCAGCAGCCAAGCCCAAGGACTTTCTAACCCCCAAGGCTTCTACGAGCAGTACTTC,CASSQAQGLSNPQGFYEQYF
TRBV7-9,NA,NA,TRBJ1-4,TGTGCCAGCAGCTTAAGTTGGGGGTCAACTAATGAAAAACTGTTTTTT,CASSLSWGSTNEKLFF
TRBV11-1,many,TRBD2,TRBJ2-1,TGTGCCAGCAGCCCCACTAGCGGGGGTTTACACAATGAGCAGTTCTTC,CASSPTSGGLHNEQFF
TRBV7-9,few,TRBD2,TRBJ2-5,TGTGCCAGCAGCTCCCCTCGGAGCGGGAGGGATGGCGAGACCCAGTACTTC,CASSSPRSGRDGETQYF
TRBV29-1,few,NA,TRBJ2-7,TGCAGCGGGCGGGACAGTTCCTACGAGCAGTACTTC,CSGRDSSYEQYF
TRBV6-4,few,TRBD2,TRBJ2-1,TGTGCCAGCAGTGACACCGCCGGGCTAGCGGAGGGAAATGAGCAGTTCTTC,CASSDTAGLAEGNEQFF
TRBV5-4,few,NA,TRBJ2-2,TGTGCCATTCGGACAGAAAACACCGGGGAGCTGTTTTTT,CAIRTENTGELFF
TRBV27,few,NA,TRBJ1-1,TGTGCCAGCAGTTTAGGGTCTACGAACACTGAAGCTTTCTTT,CASSLGSTNTEAFF
TRBV4-1,few,NA,TRBJ2-1,TGCGCCAGCAGCCAGCCTTTCGGGGTTGAGCAGTTCTTC,CASSQPFGVEQFF
TRBV9,few,TRBD1,TRBJ1-2,TGTGCCAGCAGCGTAGCTACAGGGGACTATGGCTACACCTTC,CASSVATGDYGYTF
TRBV7-6,few,TRBD2,TRBJ2-1,TGTGCCAGCAGCGTCCCGACGGGAGCGGGAGGGCACTACAATGAGCAGTTCTTC,CASSVPTGAGGHYNEQFF
TRBV13,NA,TRBD2,TRBJ2-2,TGTGCCAGCAGCTCCAGCGGGGGTACCGGGGAGCTGTTTTTT,CASSSSGGTGELFF
TRBV24-1,NA,NA,TRBJ2-5,TGTGCCACCAGTCCGGGCCTTGGGGAGACCCAGTACTTC,CATSPGLGETQYF